Included here is one T cell receptor (beta chain) sequence, with context. The antigen this receptor binds is unknown. No much larger clone is present one base from it, and per-base qualities are unavailable. For deep sequencing of PBMC libraries, mostly 450 to 600 ng of input genomic DNA was used, and six replicates were run per sample. The immunoSEQ hsTCRbeta kit was used to prepare TCRbeta libraries according to the manufacturer's instructions. Sequencing of the completed libraries took place using an Illumina NovaSeq 6000 S4 flow cell after they had been pooled to around 2.7 nM. Concerning the study's data processing: Raw data preprocessing and quality control were performed with the immunoSEQ Analyzer. The analysis was restricted to productive rearrangements, with each unique CDR3 amino acid sequence defining a clonotype. Repertoire clonality was estimated as the Gini-Simpson index, which was computed with the R package tcR. Student's t test was used to compare Gini indices, and Pearson correlation was used to assess associations with tumor size change. The table comes from immuneACCESS by way of TCRdb, which keeps in-frame sequences with V and J called. Part of the clones is missing from these tables; in studies checked, under half for an unresolved V gene and the rest for unknown reasons. V and J calls and clone size follow that table, whereas D and trimming were derived from the DNA. The sample records about 12,000 clones, less than 70% of which are singletons. Together, the top ten hold around 2% of the sample.

As encoded in the germline V gene (reference sequence), CDR1 is LNHDA while CDR2 is SQIVND. The CDR3 runs 14 amino acids, cysteine and phenylalanine included. Only CDR3 DNA is held: 42 bases, read in frame from base 1. Trimming leaves V shorter by 4 bases and J shorter by 6 bases, with the junction holding 3 bases beyond the gene matches. The record originates from a study of neoadjuvant anti-PD-1 for oral cavity cancer (dated by TCRdb to the early 2020s). Broadly, across the study: Before curative-intent surgical resection, most patients were given three to four biweekly doses of nivolumab at 3 mg/kg. For patients who did not progress, a fourth nivolumab dose was given around day 43, followed by definitive surgical resection on days 50-56. Under RECIST 1.1, patients with complete response, partial response or stable disease were classed as responders, and patients with progression were classed as non-responders. The parent correlative cohort had around 13 patients and a response rate of over 25%.

Per the publication, the time point label means: before neoadjuvant nivolumab. The patients had newly diagnosed stage II-IVA oral cavity squamous cell carcinoma and had not received any prior systemic or radiation treatment. Everyone in the cohort had locally advanced, HPV-negative oral cavity squamous cell carcinoma. Peripheral blood mononuclear cells were analyzed directly and were not maintained or expanded in culture. Samples were obtained from a longitudinal correlative study of a single-arm phase II trial of neoadjuvant nivolumab in oral cavity squamous cell carcinoma. Genomic DNA-based TCRbeta sequencing was performed on subject-matched pre- and post-treatment PBMCs and tumors from three responders and three non-responders. Peripheral blood mononuclear cells were drawn once before nivolumab treatment and a second time after treatment, when surgery took place. Genomic DNA was isolated from PBMCs using the Maxwell RSC DNA from Cells kit.

The research as a whole found: Only a few patients per response group were included in the TCR analyses, and the authors called for validation in larger cohorts. After neoadjuvant nivolumab, non-responders showed significantly higher T cell clonality (Gini index) in PBMCs than responders did. A higher pretreatment blood Treg/Th17 ratio correlated with both higher pretreatment blood TCRbeta clonality and lower post-treatment tumor TCRbeta clonality.

Sequences were derived from PBMCs, sampled before nivolumab (anti-PD-1) treatment. The TCR sequence derives from a person aged 40 to 85 with oral cavity squamous cell carcinoma. The chain joins TRBV19 to TRBJ1-4; 9 central nucleotides agree with TRBD1. In nucleotide form, the sequence is TGTGCCAGTAGTAACAGGGGGCGGCATGAAAAACTGTTTTTT. Protein translation: CASSNRGRHEKLFF. The CDR3 plus the reference TRBV19 and TRBJ1-4 genes for the other parts give the full variable domain: DGGITQSPKYLFRKEGQNVTLSCEQNLNHDAMYWYRQDPGQGLRLIYYSQIVNDFQKGDIAEGYSVSREKKESFPLTVTSAQKNPTAFYLCASSNRGRHEKLFFGSGTQLSVL.